Listed below are T cell receptor beta chains from one sample, sequenced in a study of identical twins. TCRdb re-derived calls from the 5' RACE reads in MiXCR, one entry per CDR3 protein. The data show just under 650,000 distinct CDR3 sequences, roughly 6.6% seen once. The data also belong to a second study, concerning yellow fever vaccine responses in identical twins.

Specimen: PBMCs. The receptors were gathered from a woman between 18 and 30 years old in good health. Each CDR3 is given with its conserved first and last residue. A D gene is named only where the DNA matches it firmly. Clone sizes are given selectively: once, few, many, or a class where the clone is expanded.

v_call	d_call	j_call	cdr3_length	clone_size	cdr3_nt	cdr3_aa
TRBV3-1	NA	TRBJ2-5	11	NA	TGTGCCAGCGGGACCCAAGAGACCCAGTACTTC	CASGTQETQYF
TRBV28	NA	TRBJ2-1	16	many	TGTGCCAGTAGAGGCGTGCTTGCGGAGAATTACAATGAGCAGTTCTTC	CASRGVLAENYNEQFF
TRBV6-1	NA	TRBJ2-3	14	few	TGTGCCAGCGGGCGGCGGGGTAGCACAGATACGCAGTATTTT	CASGRRGSTDTQYF
TRBV20-1	TRBD2	TRBJ2-1	15	few	TGCAGTGCTGGAACTAGCGGGGGCACCACAAATGAGCAGTTCTTC	CSAGTSGGTTNEQFF
TRBV15	NA	TRBJ2-5	13	many	TGTGCCACCAGCAGGGACAGCGAAGAGACCCAGTACTTC	CATSRDSEETQYF
TRBV5-8	NA	TRBJ2-2	17	few	TGTGCCAGCAGCTCCCGGATACTAGTTACGAACACCGGGGAGCTGTTTTTT	CASSSRILVTNTGELFF
TRBV11-2	TRBD2	TRBJ2-3	16	NA	TGTGCCAGCAGCCTACTAGCGGGAGGGAGCACAGATACGCAGTATTTT	CASSLLAGGSTDTQYF
TRBV29-1	NA	TRBJ1-1	13	NA	TGCAGCTCAGCAGGGAGTTGGAACACTGAAGCTTTCTTT	CSSAGSWNTEAFF
TRBV4-1	TRBD1	TRBJ1-1	15	many	TGCGCCAGCAGCCAACGACAGGGGACTAACACTGAAGCTTTCTTT	CASSQRQGTNTEAFF
TRBV28	TRBD2	TRBJ2-5	14	many	TGTGCCAGCGTACTAGCGGGAGTGGGGGAGACCCAGTACTTC	CASVLAGVGETQYF
TRBV29-1	TRBD2	TRBJ2-5	16	NA	TGCAGCGTTGAGGGAGTAGCGGGAGGGCCCTCCCAGACCCAGTACTTC	CSVEGVAGGPSQTQYF
TRBV24-1	TRBD2	TRBJ2-5	16	NA	TGTGCCACCAGTGATCCACTAGCGGGAGGGCGAGAGACCCAGTACTTC	CATSDPLAGGRETQYF
TRBV10-3	NA	TRBJ2-1	14	NA	TGTGCCATCAGTGAGTTCCCTAGCGACAGGGAGCAGTTCTTC	CAISEFPSDREQFF
TRBV12-3/TRBV12-4	TRBD2	TRBJ2-3	16	many	TGTGCCAGCACCCAGACTAGCGGGACGCTCACAGATACGCAGTATTTT	CASTQTSGTLTDTQYF
TRBV20-1	NA	TRBJ2-5	12	few	TGCAGTGCCCCAGACAGCCCCGAGACCCAGTACTTC	CSAPDSPETQYF
TRBV9	NA	TRBJ2-1	15	NA	TGTGCCAGCAGCGTACTTCGGCAGGAAGACAATGAGCAGTTCTTC	CASSVLRQEDNEQFF
TRBV6-2/TRBV6-3	TRBD2	TRBJ2-2	16	many	TGTGCCAGCAGCCATCCTAGCGGGAGCGGAACCGGGGAGCTGTTTTTT	CASSHPSGSGTGELFF
TRBV5-1	TRBD1	TRBJ1-1	17	NA	TGCGCCAGCAACCTCGGACAGGGGAACCTCGGGAACACTGAAGCTTTCTTT	CASNLGQGNLGNTEAFF
TRBV7-6	NA	TRBJ1-1	13	NA	TGTGCCAGCAAGGAGGGGGAGAACACTGAAGCTTTCTTT	CASKEGENTEAFF
TRBV3-1	NA	TRBJ1-2	15	NA	TGTGCCAGCACCCAAGCCCCGACATCGGACTATGGCTACACCTTC	CASTQAPTSDYGYTF
TRBV10-3	NA	TRBJ1-1	13	NA	TGTGCCATCAGTTTGGGGATTCGTACTGAAGCTTTCTTT	CAISLGIRTEAFF
TRBV3-1	NA	TRBJ2-2	17	NA	TGTGCCAGCAGAGGAGAGCAGGGGTCTTCGAACACCGGGGAGCTGTTTTTT	CASRGEQGSSNTGELFF
TRBV25-1	NA	TRBJ2-1	17	few	TGTGCCAGCAGTGCAAATCGTGGTAGGGGCAGGGGTCATGAGCAGTTCTTC	CASSANRGRGRGHEQFF
TRBV6-2/TRBV6-3	NA	TRBJ2-3	14	NA	TGTGCCAGCAGTCCCCGATGGGGGCCCGATACGCAGTATTTT	CASSPRWGPDTQYF
TRBV3-2	NA	TRBJ1-2	15	NA	TGTGCCAGCAGCCCCGGGATCCTCTCGCCATATGGCTACACCTTC	CASSPGILSPYGYTF
TRBV10-3	TRBD1	TRBJ2-7	18	NA	TGTGCCATCAGTTCCCCGTCCTCCGGACAGGGGGCCTCCTACGAGCAGTACTTC	CAISSPSSGQGASYEQYF
TRBV28	TRBD2	TRBJ2-2	13	few	TGTGCCAGCAGTCCCGGGGGGGCCGGGGAGCTGTTTTTT	CASSPGGAGELFF
TRBV5-1	NA	TRBJ1-1	14	many	TGCGCCAGCAGCTCCGGGACCGCGGGCACTGAAGCTTTCTTT	CASSSGTAGTEAFF
TRBV2	NA	TRBJ2-2	14	few	TGTGCCAGCAGTGAAGTACTCCTCACCGGGGAGCTGTTTTTT	CASSEVLLTGELFF
TRBV6-2/TRBV6-3	NA	TRBJ2-1	13	many	TGTGCCAGCATCTTAAGGGCTGGGGGTGAGCAGTTCTTC	CASILRAGGEQFF
TRBV7-2	TRBD2	TRBJ2-5	15	many	TGTGCCAGCAGCTTAGGACTAGCGGGAACAGAGACCCAGTACTTC	CASSLGLAGTETQYF
TRBV2	TRBD1	TRBJ1-6	14	many	TGTGCCAGCAGTGGGGACAGGAGTTATTCACCCCTCCACTTT	CASSGDRSYSPLHF
TRBV10-3	TRBD2	TRBJ2-2	17	NA	TGTGCCATCAGTGAGTCTGTAGCGGGGGAGAACACCGGGGAGCTGTTTTTT	CAISESVAGENTGELFF